This entry lists 2 T cell receptor beta chains sequenced from one sample in a study of cytomegalovirus exposure and HLA in healthy donors. Using immunoSEQ multiplex PCR, the repertoire was profiled, and TCRdb retains in-frame clones only, with some absent. The sample lists around 160,000 clones, 85% seen once, with 2% to 2.5% in the top ten. The specimen was PBMCs. The receptors were sampled from a man aged 30 to 39 in good health and CMV-seropositive.

The J gene is TRBJ2-3, the V gene TRBV5-6; 9 positions agree with TRBD2. The V and J ends lost 4 bases and 5 bases, in that order; junction bases with no gene match: 5. Germline CDR1 reads SGHDT; CDR2 reads YYEEEE. The CDR3 contains 14 residues. The CDR3 is CASSPSGDQDTQYF. As DNA, the CDR3 is TGTGCCAGCAGCCCTAGCGGGGATCAAGATACGCAGTATTTT.

The genes are TRBV13 and TRBJ1-6; D gene ambiguous. The CDR3 loop spans 12 amino acids. The V gene lost 8 bases and the J gene lost 7 bases, with 9 bases spanning the gap. CDR1 is PRHDT, CDR2 FYEKMQ, per germline (reference sequence). CDR3 sequence: CASAAGNSPLHF. The CDR3, as DNA: TGTGCCAGCGCAGCCGGGAATTCACCCCTCCACTTT.